This T cell receptor beta chain was obtained from a study of cytomegalovirus exposure and HLA in healthy donors. General study results and limits: Rare TCR sequences predominated, though certain public TCRs were found in many donors. Confirmation was obtained in vitro that a few CMV-associated chains are specific for CMV antigens. It was found in a later analysis that first-cohort TCR clusters tended to co-occur in the approximately 120 validation repertoires.

A remark on this clone: Its cognate antigen is unknown. Germline is not matched at one junction end, which may reflect a read error.

Profiled with immunoSEQ multiplex PCR; TCRdb holds only in-frame clones, not every one. The table includes 130,000 to 150,000 clones, almost 90% detected once. The CDR3 sequence is 13 residues long. Germline loops: CDR1 LNHNV, CDR2 YYDKDF (reference sequence). Donors came from a validation cohort of over a hundred subjects, distinct from the first 666-subject cohort. This rearrangement joins TRBV15 to TRBJ1-1; D perhaps matches TRBD1 (5 bases). This clonotype was obtained from a woman under 30 in good health and CMV-seropositive. The sequenced sample was PBMCs. This CDR3 reads CATSGDRTPEAFF. Here the CDR3 DNA reads TGTGCCACCAGCGGAGACCGGACACCTGAAGCTTTCTTT.